This TCR beta chain was observed in a study of blood T cell repertoires in COVID-19. Generated by immunoSEQ multiplex PCR, the TCRdb table keeps only in-frame clones and is missing some. The data show 200,000 to 300,000 clones, around 84% seen once. After removal of 4 bases from V and 12 bases from J, the junction contained 6 bases not matched to a gene. Germline V gives CDR1 SGHRS, CDR2 YFSETQ. This CDR3 region has 12 residues. The V and J genes are TRBV5-1 and TRBJ2-1; TRBD1 matches at 8 bases. The sequenced sample was peripheral blood. This receptor was obtained from a woman aged 55-70 years with COVID-19, enrolled during active disease. The CDR3 DNA sequence: TGCGCCAGCAGCCCGGACGGACAGGGGCAGTTCTTC. This translates into CASSPDGQGQFF. The whole variable domain, remainder taken from reference TRBV5-1 and TRBJ2-1, is KAGVTQTPRYLIKTRGQQVTLSCSPISGHRSVSWYQQTPGQGLQFLFEYFSETQRNKGNFPGRFSGRQFSNSRSEMNVSTLELGDSALYLCASSPDGQGQFFGPGTRLTVL.